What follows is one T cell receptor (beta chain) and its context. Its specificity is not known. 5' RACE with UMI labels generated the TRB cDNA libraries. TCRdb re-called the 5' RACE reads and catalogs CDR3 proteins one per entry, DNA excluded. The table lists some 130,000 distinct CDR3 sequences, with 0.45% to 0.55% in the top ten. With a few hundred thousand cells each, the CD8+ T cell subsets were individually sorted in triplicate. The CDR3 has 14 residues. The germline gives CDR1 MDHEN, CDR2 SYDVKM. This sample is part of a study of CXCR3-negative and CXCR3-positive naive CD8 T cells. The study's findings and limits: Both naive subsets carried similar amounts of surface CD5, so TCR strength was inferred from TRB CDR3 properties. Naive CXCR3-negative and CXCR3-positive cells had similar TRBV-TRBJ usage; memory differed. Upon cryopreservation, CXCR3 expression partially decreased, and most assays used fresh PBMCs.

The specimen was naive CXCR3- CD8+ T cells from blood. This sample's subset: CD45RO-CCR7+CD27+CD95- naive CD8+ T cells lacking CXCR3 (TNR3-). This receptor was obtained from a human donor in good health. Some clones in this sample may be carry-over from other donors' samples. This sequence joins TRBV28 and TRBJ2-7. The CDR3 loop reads CASSLLSGSYEQYF.